Each of the 3 T cell receptor beta chains below was sequenced from the same sample in a study of blood T cell repertoires in COVID-19 (dated by TCRdb to 2020 to 2022). The method was the immunoSEQ multiplex PCR assay. TCRdb provides this immuneACCESS table in a form limited to in-frame rearrangements. Some clones are lacking; in checked studies, under half of them reflect an unresolved V gene, and why the rest are absent is not known. The sample includes about 270,000 clones, with 85% to 90% observed a single time. In total, the top ten clones hold 15% of the sample. Sequencing input: PBMCs or T cells enriched from blood (not recorded which). These receptors originate from a man aged 18 to 35 who had recovered from COVID-19.

This chain joins TRBV7-2 and TRBJ2-5, with 7 bases identical to TRBD2. V shed 5 bases, J shed 5 bases, and the junction held 5 bases outside the gene matches. From germline, CDR1 is SGHTA and CDR2 FQGNSA. This CDR3 is built from 13 residues. CDR3 sequence (DNA): TGTGCCAGCAGCAGGGACTATAGGGAGACCCAGTACTTC. It codes for CASSRDYRETQYF.

This chain joins TRBV28 and TRBJ2-5; D possibly corresponds to TRBD1 (6 bases). CDR1 and CDR2 from the germline V gene are MDHEN and SYDVKM. The V gene lost 2 bases and the J gene lost 13 bases, with 20 bases spanning the gap. The CDR3 consists of 14 residues. CDR3 coding DNA: TGTGCCAGCAGTTTACCCGGGACACACATCGACCGGTACTTC. Protein: CASSLPGTHIDRYF.

This chain uses TRBV5-4 with TRBJ2-1; 7 bases match TRBD1. Trimming at V came to 4 bases and at J to 10 bases, leaving 14 bases not matched to a gene. The CDR3 sequence is 15 residues long. From germline, CDR1 is SGHNT and CDR2 YYREEE (reference sequence). The CDR3 sequence: CASSGNPTGTSEQFF. The CDR3 bases are TGTGCCAGCAGCGGGAACCCGACAGGGACCTCGGAGCAGTTCTTC.